This paragraph reports one T cell receptor (beta chain). The data stem from a study of T cell changes during pregnancy in multiple sclerosis. The V gene's germline CDR1 is LNHDA and CDR2 SQIVND (reference sequence). CDR3 length: 13 amino acids. V dropped 5 bases and J dropped 5 bases, with 12 bases sitting between them. Repertoires were generated with immunoSEQ multiplex PCR, while TCRdb's copy carries only in-frame clones and drops some. The sample holds roughly 93,000 clones, just over 90% seen once. The origin of this receptor is a female donor in good health, enrolled as a control in a pregnancy study. The chain joins TRBV19 to TRBJ2-5; perhaps TRBD1 as D (5 bases). Here the sequenced sample was peripheral blood, taken after pregnancy. The CDR3 reads CASSAKAGETQYF. CDR3 nucleotides: TGTGCCAGTAGTGCAAAGGCAGGGGAGACCCAGTACTTC.